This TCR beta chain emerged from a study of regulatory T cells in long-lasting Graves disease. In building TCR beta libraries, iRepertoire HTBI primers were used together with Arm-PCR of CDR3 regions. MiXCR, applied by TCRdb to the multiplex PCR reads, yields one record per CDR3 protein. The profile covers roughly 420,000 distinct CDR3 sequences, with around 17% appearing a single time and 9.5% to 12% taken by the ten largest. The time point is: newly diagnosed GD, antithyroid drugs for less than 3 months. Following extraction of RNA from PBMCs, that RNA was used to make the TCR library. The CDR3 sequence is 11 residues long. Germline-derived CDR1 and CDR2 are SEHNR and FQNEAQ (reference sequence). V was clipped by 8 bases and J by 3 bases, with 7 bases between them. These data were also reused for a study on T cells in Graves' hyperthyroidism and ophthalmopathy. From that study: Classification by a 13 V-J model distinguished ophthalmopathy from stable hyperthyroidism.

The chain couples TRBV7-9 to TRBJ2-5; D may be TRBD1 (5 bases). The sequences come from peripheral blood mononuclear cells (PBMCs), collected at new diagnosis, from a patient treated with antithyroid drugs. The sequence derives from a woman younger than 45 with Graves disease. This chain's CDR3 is CASGHEETQYF. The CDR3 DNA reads TGTGCCAGCGGACACGAAGAGACCCAGTACTTC.